The text below deals with one TCR beta chain. This sample is part of a study of CD8 T cells in Susac syndrome. An amount of RNA that ranged from 0.5 to 1 ug was reverse transcribed with random hexamers. The immunoSEQ assay covered 54 Vbeta and 13 Jbeta segments for CDR3. TCRdb processed the immunoSEQ multiplex PCR reads anew with MiXCR; each CDR3 protein has one entry. The data contain more than 100,000 distinct CDR3 sequences, roughly 96% of them singletons. Healthy donors constituted the control group, matched for age and sex. It was negative isolation that provided the CD8+ and CD4+ T cells, whereas TEMRA cells were enriched by FACS. This CDR3 is built from 16 residues. V was pared by 7 bases and J by 5 bases, with 22 bases between. Germline V gene data show CDR1 as SGDLS and CDR2 as YYNGEE.

The chain joins TRBV9 to TRBJ2-1, with D perhaps TRBD2 (6 bases). This clonotype was obtained from a human donor in good health. Sequencing was performed on CD4+ T cells from PBMCs. The CDR3: CASSRRTGERHNEQFF. The CDR3 region has the DNA TGTGCCAGCTCGAGACGGACGGGGGAGCGCCACAATGAGCAGTTCTTC. Complete variable domain (other parts from reference TRBV9 and TRBJ2-1): DSGVTQTPKHLITATGQRVTLRCSPRSGDLSVYWYQQSLDQGLQFLIQYYNGEERAKGNILERFSAQQFPDLHSELNLSSLELGDSALYFCASSRRTGERHNEQFFGPGTRLTVL.